The TCR beta chain under discussion was sequenced for a study of spatial heterogeneity in lung cancer. This clonotype was seen at least ten times. Each CDR3 protein is one row after TCRdb ran MiXCR on the 5' RACE reads. The sample shows roughly 18,000 distinct CDR3 sequences, 9.2% of them seen only once. The CDR3 spans 12 residues. Deletions cut 4 bases from V and 4 bases from J, with 10 bases between. The germline CDR1 and CDR2 sequences are DFQATT and SNEGSKA (reference sequence). Time point specified: blood at routine non-recurrence follow-up after resection. The clonotype was recovered from a male donor with early-stage non-small cell lung cancer. Specimen: PBMCs, collected at follow-up. The chain combines TRBV20-1 with TRBJ1-2; maybe TRBD1 (6 bases). The CDR3 is CSANRDSYGYTF. CDR3 sequence (DNA): TGCAGTGCTAACAGGGATTCCTATGGCTACACCTTC.